The 2 T cell receptor beta chains below were found in one sample sequenced in a study of Graves' ophthalmopathy and Graves' hyperthyroidism. The TCR beta CDR3 regions underwent amplification from RNA transcripts. HTBI primers served in a first-round RT-PCR, which a second-round multiplex PCR followed. Using its own MiXCR run on the multiplex PCR reads, TCRdb lists one record per CDR3 protein. Seen here are approximately 210,000 distinct CDR3 sequences, about 32% observed once, and the top ten hold about 8.2%. Sequenced: peripheral blood. These receptors all come from a man aged 45 to 65 with Graves' ophthalmopathy.

The chain joins TRBV7-2 to TRBJ2-5; D gene ambiguous. The germline V and J ends were trimmed by 4 bases and 5 bases, with 14 bases remaining between them. The CDR3 covers 14 residues. CDR1 and CDR2 from the germline V gene are SGHTA and FQGNSA. The CDR3 sequence: CASSSVDMRETQYF. The CDR3 DNA sequence: TGTGCCAGCAGCTCAGTTGACATGAGGGAGACCCAGTACTTC. The complete variable domain, with remaining parts taken from reference TRBV7-2 and TRBJ2-5, reads GAGVSQSPSNKVTEKGKDVELRCDPISGHTALYWYRQSLGQGLEFLIYFQGNSAPDKSGLPSDRFSAERTGGSVSTLTIQRTQQEDSAVYLCASSSVDMRETQYFGPGTRLLVL.

The rearrangement uses TRBV7-2 and TRBJ2-7; TRBD2 matches 7 bases. The ends lost 5 bases at V and 4 bases at J; junction bases unmatched: 8. This CDR3 has 14 amino acids. Germline CDR1 is SGHTA and CDR2 is FQGNSA. The CDR3 reads CASSPPGGRYEQYF. In DNA form, the CDR3 reads TGTGCCAGCAGCCCTCCCGGCGGGAGATACGAGCAGTACTTC.